The rows below give T cell receptor beta chains drawn from one sample of a study of T-cell memory formation after mild COVID-19. TCRdb processed the 5' RACE reads anew with MiXCR; each CDR3 protein has one entry. The data contain a few hundred thousand distinct CDR3 sequences, roughly 19% of them seen just once; the ten biggest clones take up around a fifth. Sequencing input: PBMCs or a T cell subset sorted from them (not recorded which). The receptors originated from a man aged 18 to 30 who had mild COVID-19 (a few samples of this study predate the infection). Cell type and time point are not known. CDR3s include the opening cysteine and the closing phenylalanine or tryptophan. A D gene is named only where the DNA matches it firmly. Size is omitted from some rows. Given values are once, few, many or a class for expanded clones.

>TRBJ1-5|TRBV4-2|TRBD1|.
CASSQGQGGNQPQHF
TGTGCCAGCAGCCAAGGACAGGGCGGCAATCAGCCCCAGCATTTT
>TRBJ2-3|TRBV7-9|TRBD1|.
CASSSGQGAIHTQYF
TGTGCCAGCAGCTCCGGACAGGGGGCGATACATACGCAGTATTTT
>TRBJ2-2|TRBV4-3|.|.
CASSQVGAGVAGELFF
TGCGCCAGCAGCCAAGTCGGGGCAGGGGTGGCCGGGGAGCTGTTTTTT
>TRBJ2-7|TRBV27|.|few
CASSLTGSYYEQYF
TGTGCCAGCAGTCTCACAGGGAGCTACTACGAGCAGTACTTC
>TRBJ2-5|TRBV6-5|TRBD2|many
CASSYTSGGPETQYF
TGTGCCAGCAGTTACACTAGCGGGGGGCCTGAGACCCAGTACTTC
>TRBJ2-1|TRBV28|TRBD2|.
CASSLSLAGGQNEQFF
TGTGCCAGCAGTTTATCACTAGCGGGGGGGCAGAATGAGCAGTTCTTC
>TRBJ2-3|TRBV9|.|.
CASSVGGLSHTQYF
TGTGCCAGCAGCGTAGGAGGGTTGAGCCATACGCAGTATTTT
>TRBJ2-3|TRBV10-3|TRBD2|.
CAISRWSGGTDTQYF
TGTGCCATCAGCCGGTGGAGCGGGGGCACAGATACGCAGTATTTT
>TRBJ2-2|TRBV12-3/TRBV12-4|TRBD2|once
CASRRGPGGTGELFF
TGTGCCAGCAGACGAGGGCCGGGGGGGACCGGGGAGCTGTTTTTT
>TRBJ1-6|TRBV21-1|.|few
CASSNNGSDSPLHF
TGTGCCAGCAGCAACAACGGCTCGGATTCACCCCTCCACTTT
>TRBJ1-1|TRBV28|TRBD1|.
CASSSLRTGTWLYAFF
TGTGCCAGCAGTTCCCTTCGGACAGGGACGTGGTTGTATGCTTTCTTT
>TRBJ2-3|TRBV7-6|.|few
CASSFFRGISTDTQYF
TGTGCCAGCAGCTTTTTCCGCGGGATTAGCACAGATACGCAGTATTTT
>TRBJ2-5|TRBV28|TRBD2|.
CASRVAGDEETQYF
TGTGCCAGCAGGGTAGCGGGGGATGAAGAGACCCAGTACTTC
>TRBJ2-1|TRBV20-1|.|few
CSAKVPSYNEQFF
TGCAGTGCCAAGGTCCCCTCCTACAATGAGCAGTTCTTC
>TRBJ1-2|TRBV12-3/TRBV12-4|TRBD1|many
CASSRQGSHGYTF
TGTGCCAGCAGCCGACAGGGTTCCCATGGCTACACCTTC
>TRBJ2-2|TRBV7-3|.|few
CASSLTGDPDTGELFF
TGTGCCAGCAGCTTAACGGGGGACCCTGACACCGGGGAGCTGTTTTTT
>TRBJ1-1|TRBV29-1|.|few
CSVAGIMNTEAFF
TGCAGCGTGGCAGGGATAATGAACACTGAAGCTTTCTTT
>TRBJ2-3|TRBV7-9|.|.
CASSSSMTGGADTQYF
TGTGCCAGCAGCTCATCGATGACAGGAGGGGCAGATACGCAGTATTTT
>TRBJ2-2|TRBV7-3|.|.
CASRQQEVGELFF
TGTGCCAGCAGACAACAGGAGGTCGGGGAGCTGTTTTTT
>TRBJ2-5|TRBV6-2/TRBV6-3|.|few
CASSDLFGSQETQYF
TGTGCCAGCAGCGATCTATTCGGCAGCCAAGAGACCCAGTACTTC
>TRBJ2-7|TRBV6-5|.|.
CASSFSGTQGDEQYF
TGTGCCAGCAGTTTCTCTGGGACACAAGGGGACGAGCAGTACTTC
>TRBJ2-6|TRBV5-1|.|few
CAGSTGPGANVLTF
TGCGCCGGAAGTACAGGGCCCGGGGCCAACGTCCTGACTTTC
>TRBJ2-2|TRBV28|.|.
CASWGSELRGELFF
TGTGCCAGCTGGGGTAGCGAGCTTAGGGGGGAGCTGTTTTTT
>TRBJ1-5|TRBV6-2/TRBV6-3|.|few
CASSYSGQPQHF
TGTGCCAGCAGTTACTCCGGGCAGCCCCAGCATTTT
>TRBJ2-7|TRBV12-3/TRBV12-4|TRBD1|.
CASSLATGGHEQYF
TGTGCCAGCAGCCTCGCGACAGGGGGCCACGAGCAGTACTTC
>TRBJ2-3|TRBV5-1|TRBD2|.
CASSLGSSGYTDTQYF
TGCGCCAGCAGCTTGGGGTCTAGCGGGTACACAGATACGCAGTATTTT
>TRBJ2-7|TRBV5-4|TRBD1|.
CASSLAIPMRTGAREQYF
TGTGCCAGCAGCTTGGCTATCCCGATGCGGACAGGGGCGAGGGAGCAGTACTTC
>TRBJ2-3|TRBV10-3|TRBD2|few
CAIRGTSGGPDTQYF
TGTGCCATCAGGGGGACTAGCGGGGGGCCAGATACGCAGTATTTT
>TRBJ2-1|TRBV7-9|TRBD2|few
CASSPGTSDETFF
TGTGCCAGCAGCCCCGGGACTAGCGATGAGACGTTCTTC
>TRBJ1-6|TRBV9|.|few
CASSGEVGNSPLHF
TGTGCCAGCAGCGGAGAGGTGGGGAATTCACCCCTCCACTTT
>TRBJ2-5|TRBV7-8|.|.
CASSSSANQETQYF
TGTGCCAGCAGCTCGTCCGCTAACCAAGAGACCCAGTACTTC
>TRBJ2-7|TRBV20-1|.|.
CSALTGLNEQYF
TGCAGTGCCCTAACCGGGCTGAACGAGCAGTACTTC
>TRBJ2-7|TRBV5-1|.|many
CASSLETASYEQYF
TGCGCCAGCAGCTTGGAGACTGCCTCCTACGAGCAGTACTTC
>TRBJ1-1|TRBV12-3/TRBV12-4|TRBD1|.
CASSTRTGSTEAFF
TGTGCCAGCAGTACTAGGACAGGAAGCACTGAAGCTTTCTTT
>TRBJ2-3|TRBV4-1|TRBD2|.
CASSPRRTSLADTQYF
TGCGCCAGCAGCCCCCGCCGGACTAGTCTGGCAGATACGCAGTATTTT
>TRBJ2-2|TRBV6-2/TRBV6-3|.|.
CASSYLQANTGELFF
TGTGCCAGCAGTTACCTCCAGGCGAACACCGGGGAGCTGTTTTTT
>TRBJ1-5|TRBV5-1|.|.
CASSFEGQPQHF
TGCGCCAGCAGCTTCGAGGGGCAGCCACAGCATTTT
>TRBJ1-1|TRBV19|.|.
CASNLGTEAFF
TGTGCCAGCAATCTGGGGACAGAAGCTTTCTTT
>TRBJ1-3|TRBV4-1|TRBD1|few
CASSLDRGHGNTIYF
TGCGCCAGCAGCCTTGACAGGGGGCACGGAAACACCATATATTTT
>TRBJ1-2|TRBV6-6|.|few
CASREQGDYGYTF
TGTGCCAGCAGGGAACAGGGAGACTATGGCTACACCTTC
>TRBJ2-7|TRBV27|.|.
CASSFATVGGYEQYF
TGTGCCAGCAGTTTCGCCACAGTGGGCGGGTACGAGCAGTACTTC
>TRBJ2-3|TRBV12-3/TRBV12-4|.|.
CASSPGLPRDTQYF
TGTGCCAGCAGTCCGGGCCTCCCGAGAGATACGCAGTATTTT
>TRBJ2-2|TRBV4-2|.|few
CASSQIGRMNTGELFF
TGTGCCAGCAGCCAAATCGGCAGGATGAACACCGGGGAGCTGTTTTTT
>TRBJ2-3|TRBV12-3/TRBV12-4|.|.
CASRLAGASTDTQYF
TGTGCCAGCCGCTTGGCGGGGGCAAGCACAGATACGCAGTATTTT
>TRBJ2-3|TRBV5-4|.|.
CASSYPRGAGTDTQYF
TGTGCCAGCAGCTATCCCAGGGGGGCTGGCACAGATACGCAGTATTTT
>TRBJ1-2|TRBV2|TRBD1|.
CARQGNGQGTYGYTF
TGTGCCAGGCAGGGGAACGGACAGGGAACATATGGCTACACCTTC
>TRBJ2-5|TRBV5-1|TRBD1|.
CASSPGTADRETQYF
TGCGCCAGCAGCCCAGGGACAGCCGATAGGGAGACCCAGTACTTC
>TRBJ1-5|TRBV28|TRBD1|few
CASSSLRTGVVQPQHF
TGTGCCAGCAGCTCCCTTCGGACAGGGGTTGTTCAGCCCCAGCATTTT
>TRBJ2-1|TRBV24-1|.|many
CATSGPGRRFYNEQFF
TGTGCCACCAGTGGACCGGGACGGCGCTTCTACAATGAGCAGTTCTTC
>TRBJ2-1|TRBV7-9|.|.
CASSLEGRGGFF
TGTGCCAGCAGCTTAGAAGGCAGGGGTGGGTTCTTC
>TRBJ2-5|TRBV20-1|.|many
CSATWSYQETQYF
TGCAGTGCTACGTGGTCGTACCAAGAGACCCAGTACTTC
>TRBJ1-1|TRBV7-9|.|.
CASSSWGENTEAFF
TGTGCCAGCAGCTCCTGGGGAGAGAACACTGAAGCTTTCTTT
>TRBJ1-1|TRBV29-1|TRBD1|.
CSGMGQGNTEAFF
TGCAGCGGCATGGGACAGGGGAACACTGAAGCTTTCTTT
>TRBJ2-2|TRBV20-1|TRBD2|few
CSARHARGGGSAGELFF
TGCAGTGCTAGACACGCCCGGGGGGGCGGGTCGGCCGGGGAGCTGTTTTTT
>TRBJ2-1|TRBV2|TRBD2|.
CAFMRGSSYNEQFF
TGTGCCTTTATGCGGGGGAGCTCCTACAATGAGCAGTTCTTC
>TRBJ2-3|TRBV7-9|.|.
CASSLRPRVFGTDTQYF
TGTGCCAGCAGCTTACGGCCGAGAGTATTTGGCACAGATACGCAGTATTTT
>TRBJ2-3|TRBV5-1|TRBD1|few
CASSYLTGNPADTQYF
TGCGCCAGCAGCTACTTGACAGGGAATCCCGCAGATACGCAGTATTTT
>TRBJ2-1|TRBV5-1|TRBD2|.
CASSKGLGDYNEQFF
TGCGCCAGCAGCAAGGGACTAGGGGACTACAATGAGCAGTTCTTC
>TRBJ1-1|TRBV7-2|TRBD1|.
CASSWQGEHTEAFF
TGTGCCAGCAGCTGGCAGGGGGAGCACACTGAAGCTTTCTTT
>TRBJ2-3|TRBV7-6|TRBD2|few
CASSARGAGDTQYF
TGTGCCAGCAGCGCGCGGGGGGCCGGGGATACGCAGTATTTT